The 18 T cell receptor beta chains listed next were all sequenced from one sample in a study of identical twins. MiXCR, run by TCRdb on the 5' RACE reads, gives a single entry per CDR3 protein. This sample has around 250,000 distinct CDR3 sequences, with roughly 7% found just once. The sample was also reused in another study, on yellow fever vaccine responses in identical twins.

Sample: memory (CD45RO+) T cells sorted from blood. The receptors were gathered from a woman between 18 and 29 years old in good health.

The CDR3 region is CSAQRGDTQYF. CDR3 coding DNA: TGCAGTGCGCAAAGGGGAGATACGCAGTATTTT. The gene calls are TRBV20-1 and TRBJ2-3, with a weak D call TRBD1 (5 bases). The CDR3 length is 11 residues. The V and J ends lost 6 bases and 5 bases respectively, with 9 bases between them. Germline-derived CDR1 and CDR2 are DFQATT and SNEGSKA (reference sequence).

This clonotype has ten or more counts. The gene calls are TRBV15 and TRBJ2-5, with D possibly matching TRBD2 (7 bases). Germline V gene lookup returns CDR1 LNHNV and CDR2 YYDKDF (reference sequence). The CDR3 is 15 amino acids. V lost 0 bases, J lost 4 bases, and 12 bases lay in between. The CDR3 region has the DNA TGTGCCACCAGCAGAGATTGGGGAGGGGGAGAGACCCAGTACTTC. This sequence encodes CATSRDWGGGETQYF.

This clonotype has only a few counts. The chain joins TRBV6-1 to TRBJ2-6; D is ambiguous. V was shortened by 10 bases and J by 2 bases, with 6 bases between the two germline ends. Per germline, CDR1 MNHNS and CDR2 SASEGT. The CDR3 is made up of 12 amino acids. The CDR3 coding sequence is TGTGCCACCCATACTGGGGCCAACGTCCTGACTTTC. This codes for CATHTGANVLTF.

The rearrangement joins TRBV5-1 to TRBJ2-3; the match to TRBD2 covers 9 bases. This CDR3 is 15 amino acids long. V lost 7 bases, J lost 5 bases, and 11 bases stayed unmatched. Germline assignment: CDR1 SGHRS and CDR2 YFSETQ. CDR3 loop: CASHLGGRVGDTQYF. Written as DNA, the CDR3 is TGCGCCAGCCACCTTGGCGGGAGGGTTGGAGATACGCAGTATTTT.

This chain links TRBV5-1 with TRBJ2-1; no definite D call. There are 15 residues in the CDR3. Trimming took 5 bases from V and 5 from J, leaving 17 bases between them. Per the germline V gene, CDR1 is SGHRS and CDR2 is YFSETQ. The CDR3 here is CASSFLGPADNEQFF. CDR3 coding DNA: TGCGCCAGCAGTTTCCTCGGCCCGGCGGACAATGAGCAGTTCTTC.

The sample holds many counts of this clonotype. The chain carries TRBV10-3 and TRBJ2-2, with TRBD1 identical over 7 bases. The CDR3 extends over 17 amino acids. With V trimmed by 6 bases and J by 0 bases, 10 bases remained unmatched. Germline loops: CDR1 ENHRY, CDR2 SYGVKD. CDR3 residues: CAIRQTGVPANTGELFF. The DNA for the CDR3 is TGTGCCATCAGGCAAACAGGGGTCCCCGCGAACACCGGGGAGCTGTTTTTT.

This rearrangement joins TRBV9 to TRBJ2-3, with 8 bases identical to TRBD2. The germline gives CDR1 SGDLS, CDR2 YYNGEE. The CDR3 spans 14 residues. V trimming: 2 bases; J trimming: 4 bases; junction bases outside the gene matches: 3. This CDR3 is CASSVRLASDTQYF. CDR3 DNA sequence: TGTGCCAGCAGCGTTCGACTAGCGTCAGATACGCAGTATTTT.

This CDR3 reads CASSKGAPYEQYV. CDR3 sequence (DNA): TGTGCCAGCAGCAAGGGTGCCCCCTACGAGCAGTACGTC. This chain connects TRBV12-3 or TRBV12-4 to TRBJ2-7, with D uncertain. CDR3 length: 13 residues. V shed 6 bases and J shed 2 bases, with 11 bases lying between them.

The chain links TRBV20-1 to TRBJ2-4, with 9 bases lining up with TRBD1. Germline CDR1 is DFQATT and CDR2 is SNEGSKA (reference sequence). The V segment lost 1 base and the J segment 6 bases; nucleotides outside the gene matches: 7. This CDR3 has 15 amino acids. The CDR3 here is CSARAGRGQGNIQYF. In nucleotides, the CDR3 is TGCAGTGCTAGAGCCGGTAGGGGACAGGGAAACATTCAGTACTTC.

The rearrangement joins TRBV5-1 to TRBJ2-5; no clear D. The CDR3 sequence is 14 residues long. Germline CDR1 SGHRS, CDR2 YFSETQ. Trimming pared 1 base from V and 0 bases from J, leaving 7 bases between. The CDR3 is CASSLSPNQETQYF. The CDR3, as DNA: TGCGCCAGCAGCTTGTCTCCCAACCAAGAGACCCAGTACTTC. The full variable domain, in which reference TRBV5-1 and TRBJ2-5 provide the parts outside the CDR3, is KAGVTQTPRYLIKTRGQQVTLSCSPISGHRSVSWYQQTPGQGLQFLFEYFSETQRNKGNFPGRFSGRQFSNSRSEMNVSTLELGDSALYLCASSLSPNQETQYFGPGTRLLVL.

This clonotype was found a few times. CDR3 sequence reads: CASSRTSGISTEQFF. Written as DNA, the CDR3 is TGTGCCAGCAGTAGGACTAGCGGGATATCGACTGAGCAGTTCTTC. This rearrangement joins TRBV2 to TRBJ2-1; 12 bases are a match to TRBD2. CDR3 length equals 15 residues. With 5 bases clipped from V and 9 bases from J, the junction kept 8 bases outside the gene matches. The germline gives CDR1 SNHLY, CDR2 FYNNEI.

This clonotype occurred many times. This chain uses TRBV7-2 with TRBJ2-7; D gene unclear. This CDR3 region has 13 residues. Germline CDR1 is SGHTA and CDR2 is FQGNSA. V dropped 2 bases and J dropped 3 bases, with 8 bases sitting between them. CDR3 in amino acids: CASSLIPGYEQYV. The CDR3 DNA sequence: TGTGCCAGCAGCTTAATCCCGGGCTACGAGCAGTACGTC.

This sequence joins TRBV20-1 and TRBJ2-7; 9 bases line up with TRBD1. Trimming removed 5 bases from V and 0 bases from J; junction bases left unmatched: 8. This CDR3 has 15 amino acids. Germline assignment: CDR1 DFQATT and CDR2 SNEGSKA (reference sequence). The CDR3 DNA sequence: TGCAGTGCTCTCAATGGACAGGGGAGCTCCTACGAGCAGTACGTC. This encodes CSALNGQGSSYEQYV.

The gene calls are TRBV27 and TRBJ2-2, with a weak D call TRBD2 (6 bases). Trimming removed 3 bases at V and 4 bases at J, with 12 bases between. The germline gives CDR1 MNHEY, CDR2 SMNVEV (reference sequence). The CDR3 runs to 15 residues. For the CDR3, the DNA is TGTGCCAGCAGTTTGGTAGCGGCATTCACCGGGGAGCTGTTTTTT. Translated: CASSLVAAFTGELFF.

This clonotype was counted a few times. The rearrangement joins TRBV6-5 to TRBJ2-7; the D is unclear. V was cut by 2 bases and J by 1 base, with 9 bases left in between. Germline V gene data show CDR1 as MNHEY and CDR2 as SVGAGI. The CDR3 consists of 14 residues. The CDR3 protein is CASSYAQSSYEQYF. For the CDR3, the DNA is TGTGCCAGCAGTTACGCTCAGTCTTCCTACGAGCAGTACTTC.

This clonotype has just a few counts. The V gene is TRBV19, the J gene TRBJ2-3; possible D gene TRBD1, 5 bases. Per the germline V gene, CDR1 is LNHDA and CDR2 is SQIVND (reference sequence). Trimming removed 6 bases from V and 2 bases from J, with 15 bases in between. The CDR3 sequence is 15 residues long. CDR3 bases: TGTGCCAGTAGCAATGACAGATTCTACACAGATACGCAGTATTTT. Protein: CASSNDRFYTDTQYF. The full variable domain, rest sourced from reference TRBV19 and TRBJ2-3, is DGGITQSPKYLFRKEGQNVTLSCEQNLNHDAMYWYRQDPGQGLRLIYYSQIVNDFQKGDIAEGYSVSREKKESFPLTVTSAQKNPTAFYLCASSNDRFYTDTQYFGPGTRLTVL.

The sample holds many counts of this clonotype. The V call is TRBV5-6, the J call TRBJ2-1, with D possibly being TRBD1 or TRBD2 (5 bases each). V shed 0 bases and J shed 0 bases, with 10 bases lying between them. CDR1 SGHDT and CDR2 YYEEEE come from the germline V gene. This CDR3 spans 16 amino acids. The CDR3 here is CASSLARDLSYNEQFF. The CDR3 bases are TGTGCCAGCAGCTTGGCCCGGGACCTCTCCTACAATGAGCAGTTCTTC.

The CDR3 bases are TGTGCCAGCAGCCAGGGACAGAGGCTCAATGGCTACACCTTC. Encoded protein: CASSQGQRLNGYTF. The chain combines TRBV7-8 with TRBJ1-2, with 7 bases that match TRBD1. Looked up from germline, CDR1 is SGHVS and CDR2 is FQNEAQ. This CDR3 has 14 residues. Trimming took 5 bases from V and 6 from J; bases not matched to a gene: 9.